Following are 13 T cell receptor beta chains from one sample sequenced in a study of blood T cell repertoires in COVID-19. TCRdb's table, derived via immunoSEQ multiplex PCR, lists solely in-frame clones and lacks some. Among around 180,000 clones listed, 80% to 90% were seen once. The sample was peripheral blood. Every receptor here comes from a man between 65 and 85 years old with active or convalescent COVID-19.

This chain joins TRBV18 and TRBJ2-6; no definite D call. V was cut by 3 bases and J by 3 bases, with 12 bases left in between. Germline V gene data show CDR1 as KGHSH and CDR2 as LQKENI. CDR3 length equals 16 residues. CDR3 region: CASSPSITVGANVLTF. The CDR3 region has the DNA TGTGCCAGCTCACCCTCCATAACAGTTGGGGCCAACGTCCTGACTTTC.

This chain links TRBV1 with TRBJ2-7; the table's D call, TRBD1, was not checked against the DNA. TRBV1 is a pseudogene locus. CDR3 length: 13 residues. The DNA of the CDR3 is TGCACCAGCAGCCTCCCAACAGTCTACGAGCAGTACTTC. Encoded protein: CTSSLPTVYEQYF.

The gene calls are TRBV19 and TRBJ1-5, with a tentative D call TRBD1 (6 bases). Germline CDR1 reads LNHDA; CDR2 reads SQIVND (reference sequence). V was clipped by 6 bases and J by 4 bases, with 13 bases between them. This CDR3 has 14 residues. The CDR3 DNA sequence: TGTGCCAGTAGGTCAGGGGTTCCAAATCAGCCCCAGCATTTT. It specifies CASRSGVPNQPQHF. The variable domain in full, with the rest retrieved from reference TRBV19 and TRBJ1-5, is DGGITQSPKYLFRKEGQNVTLSCEQNLNHDAMYWYRQDPGQGLRLIYYSQIVNDFQKGDIAEGYSVSREKKESFPLTVTSAQKNPTAFYLCASRSGVPNQPQHFGDGTRLSIL.

The chain recombines TRBV9 with TRBJ2-1; 11 bases are shared with TRBD2. Germline V gene sequence: CDR1 SGDLS, CDR2 YYNGEE. The CDR3 totals 16 residues. V trimming: 3 bases; J trimming: 6 bases; junction bases outside the gene matches: 8. This CDR3 is CASSGQTSGIVNEQFF. In DNA, the CDR3 is TGTGCCAGCAGCGGCCAGACTAGCGGGATCGTCAATGAGCAGTTCTTC.

This clone was counted only a few times. This sequence joins TRBV19 and TRBJ1-1; TRBD1 might be the D (5 bases). Looked up from germline, CDR1 is LNHDA and CDR2 is SQIVND (reference sequence). V lost 3 bases to trimming and J lost 3 bases, with 5 bases between them. The CDR3 loop spans 12 amino acids. The CDR3 DNA follows: TGTGCCAGTAGTATCAGGGACACTGAAGCTTTCTTT. It is translated as CASSIRDTEAFF.

The rearrangement joins TRBV3-1 (or the pseudogene TRBV3-2) to TRBJ2-7; D call uncertain. The CDR3 totals 14 residues. Germline values: CDR1 LGHDT, CDR2 YNNKEL (reference sequence). Between the trimmed V and J ends, which lost 0 bases and 3 bases, there was a span of 9 bases. This CDR3 is CASSQDSIVYEQYF. The DNA of the CDR3 is TGTGCCAGCAGCCAAGATAGCATAGTCTACGAGCAGTACTTC.

V usage is TRBV5-6 and J usage is TRBJ1-3; 7 bases map to TRBD1. Germline lookup yields CDR1 SGHDT and CDR2 YYEEEE. J was trimmed by 2 bases and V by 4 bases; bases with no gene match: 12. CDR3 size: 17 residues. The DNA for the CDR3 is TGTGCCAGCAGCAGCTGGAAAGGAACAGGGGCTGGAAACACCATATATTTT. It encodes CASSSWKGTGAGNTIYF.

The chain uses TRBV28 and TRBJ2-1; 10 bases are shared with TRBD1. The CDR3 totals 14 residues. V lost 8 bases to trimming and J lost 5 bases; unmatched junction nucleotides: 6. The germline CDR1 and CDR2 sequences are MDHEN and SYDVKM. As DNA, the CDR3 is TGTGCCAGCTACCCGGGACAGGGGAACAATGAGCAGTTCTTC. Translated: CASYPGQGNNEQFF.

The rearrangement uses TRBV2 and TRBJ2-7; 7 nucleotides agree with TRBD2. J gave up 7 bases and V 2 bases, and 11 bases lay outside the gene matches. The CDR3 loop spans 15 amino acids. Germline V gene sequence: CDR1 SNHLY, CDR2 FYNNEI. The CDR3, as DNA: TGTGCCAGCAGTGAAAGATCTTGGCGGGAGCGGGAGCAGTACTTC. Its protein product is CASSERSWREREQYF.

The V call is TRBV4-3, the J call TRBJ2-3, with D perhaps TRBD1 (5 bases). The CDR3 is 14 amino acids. The V and J ends lost 4 bases and 4 bases respectively, with 12 bases between them. The germline CDR1 and CDR2 sequences are LGHNA and YSLEER. CDR3 region: CASSLLPGSDTQYF. CDR3 sequence (DNA): TGCGCCAGCAGCCTATTGCCAGGGTCAGATACGCAGTATTTT.

This chain joins TRBV2 and TRBJ2-7, with D possibly matching TRBD2 (5 bases). Germline-derived CDR1 and CDR2 are SNHLY and FYNNEI. This CDR3 contains 16 residues. V was shortened by 7 bases and J by 1 base, with 20 bases between the two germline ends. The CDR3 sequence: CASTPRAGLGSYEQYF. The CDR3 region has the DNA TGTGCCAGCACTCCTCGGGCAGGACTCGGTTCCTACGAGCAGTACTTC.

The gene calls are TRBV11-3 and TRBJ2-5; 9 nucleotides line up with TRBD1. The CDR3 loop spans 13 amino acids. V lost 6 bases to trimming and J lost 5 bases; unmatched junction nucleotides: 4. Germline CDR1 reads SGHNT; CDR2 reads YENEEA. The chain's CDR3 is CASSLQGAETQYF. The CDR3 DNA is TGTGCCAGCAGTTTACAGGGGGCTGAGACCCAGTACTTC. Combining the CDR3 with reference TRBV11-3 and TRBJ2-5 gives the whole variable domain EAGVVQSPRYKIIEKKQPVAFWCNPISGHNTLYWYLQNLGQGPELLIRYENEEAVDDSQLPKDRFSAERLKGVDSTLKIQPAELGDSAVYLCASSLQGAETQYFGPGTRLLVL.

The chain carries TRBV18 and TRBJ2-3, with TRBD2 matching over 9 bases. Germline trimming cut 2 bases from V and 0 bases from J; bases unmatched to any gene: 3. The CDR3 sequence is 16 residues long. Germline V lookup: CDR1 KGHSH, CDR2 LQKENI. The DNA for the CDR3 is TGTGCCAGCTCACCAGTGACTAGCGGCAGCACAGATACGCAGTATTTT. This encodes CASSPVTSGSTDTQYF.